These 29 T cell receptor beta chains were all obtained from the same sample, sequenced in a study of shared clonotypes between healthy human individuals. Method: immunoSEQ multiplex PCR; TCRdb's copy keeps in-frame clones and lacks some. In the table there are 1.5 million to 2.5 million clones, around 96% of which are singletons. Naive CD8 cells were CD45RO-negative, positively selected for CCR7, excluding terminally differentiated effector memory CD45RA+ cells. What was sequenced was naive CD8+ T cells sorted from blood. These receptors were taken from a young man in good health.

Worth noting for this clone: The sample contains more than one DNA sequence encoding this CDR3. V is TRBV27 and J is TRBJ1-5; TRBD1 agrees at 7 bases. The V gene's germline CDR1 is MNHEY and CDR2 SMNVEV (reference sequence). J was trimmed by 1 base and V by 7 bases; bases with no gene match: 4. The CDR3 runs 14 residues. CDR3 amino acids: CASTKTGSNQPQHF. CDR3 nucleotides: TGTGCCAGCACCAAGACAGGGAGCAATCAGCCCCAGCATTTT.

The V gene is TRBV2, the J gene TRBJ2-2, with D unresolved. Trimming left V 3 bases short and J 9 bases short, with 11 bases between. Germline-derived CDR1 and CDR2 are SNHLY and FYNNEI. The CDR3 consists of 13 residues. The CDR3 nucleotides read TGTGCCAGCAGTGACGGGTTCGGCCGGGAGCTGTTTTTT. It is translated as CASSDGFGRELFF.

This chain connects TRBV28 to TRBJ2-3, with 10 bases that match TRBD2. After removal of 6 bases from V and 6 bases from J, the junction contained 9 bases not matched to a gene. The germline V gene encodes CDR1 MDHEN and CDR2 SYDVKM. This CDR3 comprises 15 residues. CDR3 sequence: CASSLMGTSADTQYF. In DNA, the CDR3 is TGTGCCAGCAGCCTGATGGGGACTAGCGCGGATACGCAGTATTTT.

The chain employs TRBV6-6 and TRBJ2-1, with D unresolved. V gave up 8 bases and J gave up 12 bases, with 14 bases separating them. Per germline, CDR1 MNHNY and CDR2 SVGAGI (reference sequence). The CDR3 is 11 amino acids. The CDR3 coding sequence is TGTGCCAGCGGCGAAGGCGCGAGGCAGTTCTTC. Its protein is CASGEGARQFF.

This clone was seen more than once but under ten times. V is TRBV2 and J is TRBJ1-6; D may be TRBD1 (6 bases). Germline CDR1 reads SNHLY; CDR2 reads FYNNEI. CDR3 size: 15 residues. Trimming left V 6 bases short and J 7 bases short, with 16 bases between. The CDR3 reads CASREPIGGNSPLHF. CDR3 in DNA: TGTGCCAGCAGGGAGCCTATTGGGGGCAATTCACCCCTCCACTTT.

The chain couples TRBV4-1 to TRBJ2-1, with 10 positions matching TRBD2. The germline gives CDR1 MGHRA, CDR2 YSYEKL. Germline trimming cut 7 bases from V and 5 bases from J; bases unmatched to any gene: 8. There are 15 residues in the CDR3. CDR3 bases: TGCGCCAGCACCCATACTAGCGGGGTAAACAATGAGCAGTTCTTC. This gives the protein CASTHTSGVNNEQFF.

The CDR3: CASSGSIEQFF. CDR3 DNA sequence: TGTGCCAGCAGTGGAAGTATAGAGCAGTTCTTC. The J gene is TRBJ2-1, the V gene TRBV27; D is uncertain. The germline V gene has CDR1 MNHEY and CDR2 SMNVEV (reference sequence). Trimming pared 5 bases from V and 10 bases from J, leaving 9 bases between. The CDR3 has 11 amino acids.

In DNA, the CDR3 is TGCGCCAGCAGCCCTAAATTCGGGGGAGGGTACTCCTTCTACGAGCAGTACTTC. Translating gives CASSPKFGGGYSFYEQYF. The rearrangement links TRBV4-1 to TRBJ2-7; 7 nucleotides agree with TRBD2. V dropped 4 bases and J dropped 3; count of bases not matched to a gene: 18. This CDR3 comprises 18 residues. Germline V CDR1 and CDR2: MGHRA, YSYEKL.

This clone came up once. CDR3 in amino acids: CASSPTGGTAYEQYF. In DNA form, the CDR3 reads TGTGCCAGCTCACCGACAGGGGGCACAGCCTACGAGCAGTACTTC. The V gene is TRBV18, the J gene TRBJ2-7, with TRBD1 matching 10 bases. With 3 bases clipped from V and 2 bases from J, the junction kept 4 bases outside the gene matches. CDR3 length equals 15 residues. Looked up from germline, CDR1 is KGHSH and CDR2 is LQKENI.

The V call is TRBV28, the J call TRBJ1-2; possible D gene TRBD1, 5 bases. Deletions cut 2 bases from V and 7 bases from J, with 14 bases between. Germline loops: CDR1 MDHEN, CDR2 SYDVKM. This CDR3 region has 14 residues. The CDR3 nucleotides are TGTGCCAGCAGTTTACTCGGTCAGGGCCTTGGCTACACCTTC. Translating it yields CASSLLGQGLGYTF.

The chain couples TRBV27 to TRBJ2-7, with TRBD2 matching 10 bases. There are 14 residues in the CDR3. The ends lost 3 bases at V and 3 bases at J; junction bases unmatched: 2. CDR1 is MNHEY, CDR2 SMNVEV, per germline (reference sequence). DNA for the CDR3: TGTGCCAGCAGTTTTGAGCGGGGGGGCTACGAGCAGTACTTC. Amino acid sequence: CASSFERGGYEQYF.

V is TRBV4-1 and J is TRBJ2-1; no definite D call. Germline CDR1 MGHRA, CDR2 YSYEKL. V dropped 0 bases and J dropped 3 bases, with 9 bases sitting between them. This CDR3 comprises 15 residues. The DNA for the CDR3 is TGCGCCAGCAGCCAAGAGGTACGTTTCTACAATGAGCAGTTCTTC. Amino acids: CASSQEVRFYNEQFF.

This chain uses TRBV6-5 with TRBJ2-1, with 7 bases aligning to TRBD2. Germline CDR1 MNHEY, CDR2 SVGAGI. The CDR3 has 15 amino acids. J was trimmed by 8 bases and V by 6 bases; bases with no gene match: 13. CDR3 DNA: TGTGCCAGCAGGGTGCGACTAGCAATCGTGGATGAGCAGTTCTTC. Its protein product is CASRVRLAIVDEQFF.

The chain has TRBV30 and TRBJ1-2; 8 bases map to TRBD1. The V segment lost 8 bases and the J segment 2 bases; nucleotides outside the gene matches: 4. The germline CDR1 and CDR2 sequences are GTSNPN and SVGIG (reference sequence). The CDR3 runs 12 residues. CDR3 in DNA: TGTGCCGCGGACAGGGAGAACTATGGCTACACCTTC. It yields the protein CAADRENYGYTF. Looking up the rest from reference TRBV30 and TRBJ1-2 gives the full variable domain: SQTIHQWPATLVQPVGSPLSLECTVEGTSNPNLYWYRQAAGRGLQLLFYSVGIGQISSEVPQNLSASRPQDRQFILSSKKLLLSDSGFYLCAADRENYGYTFGSGTRLTVV.

The CDR3 here is CASSLVAVGTGELFF. CDR3 nucleotide sequence: TGTGCCAGCAGCTTAGTGGCAGTCGGCACCGGGGAGCTGTTTTTT. This chain joins TRBV7-2 and TRBJ2-2, with no clear D. The CDR3 totals 15 residues. Trimming took off 1 base at V and 4 bases at J, with 10 bases between the two ends. Looked up from germline, CDR1 is SGHTA and CDR2 is FQGNSA.

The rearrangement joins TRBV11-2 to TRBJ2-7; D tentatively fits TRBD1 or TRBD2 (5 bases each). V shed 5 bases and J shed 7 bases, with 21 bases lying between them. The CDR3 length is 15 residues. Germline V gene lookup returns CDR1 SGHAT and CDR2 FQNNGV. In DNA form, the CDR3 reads TGTGCCAGCAGCCAGACCGGGACGTCTCTCTGGGAGCAGTACTTC. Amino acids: CASSQTGTSLWEQYF.

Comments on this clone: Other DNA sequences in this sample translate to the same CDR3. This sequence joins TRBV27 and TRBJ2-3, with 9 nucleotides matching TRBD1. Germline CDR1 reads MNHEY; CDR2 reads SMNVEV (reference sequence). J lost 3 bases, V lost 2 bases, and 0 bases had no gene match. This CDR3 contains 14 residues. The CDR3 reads CASSLGTGTDTQYF. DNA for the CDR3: TGTGCCAGCAGTTTAGGGACAGGGACAGATACGCAGTATTTT.

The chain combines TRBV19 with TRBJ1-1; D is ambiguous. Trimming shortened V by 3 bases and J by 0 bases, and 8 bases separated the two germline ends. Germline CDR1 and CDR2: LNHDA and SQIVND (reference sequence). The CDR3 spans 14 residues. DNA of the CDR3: TGTGCCAGTAGTATGGGCCCCATGAACACTGAAGCTTTCTTT. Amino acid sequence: CASSMGPMNTEAFF.

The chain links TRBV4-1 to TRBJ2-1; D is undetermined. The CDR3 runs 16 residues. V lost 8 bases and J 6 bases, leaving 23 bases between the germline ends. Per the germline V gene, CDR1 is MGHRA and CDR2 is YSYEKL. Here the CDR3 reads CASQPRPSLGGNEQFF. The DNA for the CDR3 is TGCGCCAGCCAGCCTAGGCCCTCTCTTGGCGGCAATGAGCAGTTCTTC.

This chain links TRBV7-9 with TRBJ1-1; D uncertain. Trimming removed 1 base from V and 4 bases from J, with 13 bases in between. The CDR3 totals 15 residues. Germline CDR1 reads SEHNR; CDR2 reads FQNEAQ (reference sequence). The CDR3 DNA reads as TGTGCCAGCAGCTTAGGTTTAGGGTTAGCCACTGAAGCTTTCTTT. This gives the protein CASSLGLGLATEAFF.

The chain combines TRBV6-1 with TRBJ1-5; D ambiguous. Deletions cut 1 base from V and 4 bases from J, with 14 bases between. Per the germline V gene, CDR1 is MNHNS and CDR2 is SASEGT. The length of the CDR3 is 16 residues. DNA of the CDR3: TGTGCCAGCAGTGAAGAGTTTGTGGGAGGTAATCAGCCCCAGCATTTT. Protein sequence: CASSEEFVGGNQPQHF.

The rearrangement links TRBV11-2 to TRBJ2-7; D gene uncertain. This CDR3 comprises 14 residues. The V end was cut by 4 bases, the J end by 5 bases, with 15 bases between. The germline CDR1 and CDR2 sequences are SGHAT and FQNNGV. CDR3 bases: TGTGCCAGCAGCTGGGTCGTTACCCCCCACGAGCAGTACTTC. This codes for CASSWVVTPHEQYF. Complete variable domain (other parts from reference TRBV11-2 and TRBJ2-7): EAGVAQSPRYKIIEKRQSVAFWCNPISGHATLYWYQQILGQGPKLLIQFQNNGVVDDSQLPKDRFSAERLKGVDSTLKIQPAKLEDSAVYLCASSWVVTPHEQYFGPGTRLTVT.

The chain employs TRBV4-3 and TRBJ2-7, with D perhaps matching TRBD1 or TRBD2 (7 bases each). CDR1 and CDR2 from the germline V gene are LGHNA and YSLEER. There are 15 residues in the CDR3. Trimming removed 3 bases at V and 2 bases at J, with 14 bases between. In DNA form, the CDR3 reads TGCGCCAGCAGCCAGGAGCGGGACAGTGCCTACGAGCAGTACTTC. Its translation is CASSQERDSAYEQYF.

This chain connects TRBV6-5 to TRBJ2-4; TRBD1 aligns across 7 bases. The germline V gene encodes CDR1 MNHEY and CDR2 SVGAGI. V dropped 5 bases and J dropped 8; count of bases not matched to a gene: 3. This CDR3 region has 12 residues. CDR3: CASSPGGDIQYF. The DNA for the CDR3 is TGTGCCAGCAGTCCAGGGGGAGACATTCAGTACTTC.

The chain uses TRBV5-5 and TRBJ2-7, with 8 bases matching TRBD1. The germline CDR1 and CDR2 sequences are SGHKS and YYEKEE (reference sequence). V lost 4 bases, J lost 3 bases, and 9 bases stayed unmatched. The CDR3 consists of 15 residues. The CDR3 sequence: CASSRLTGALYEQYF. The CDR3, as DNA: TGTGCCAGCAGCCGACTGACAGGGGCCCTCTACGAGCAGTACTTC.

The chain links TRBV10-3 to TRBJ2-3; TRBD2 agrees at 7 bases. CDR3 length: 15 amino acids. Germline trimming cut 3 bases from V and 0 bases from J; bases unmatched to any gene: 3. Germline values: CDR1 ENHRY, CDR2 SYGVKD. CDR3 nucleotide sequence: TGTGCCATCAGTGAAAGCGGGGATAGCACAGATACGCAGTATTTT. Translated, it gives CAISESGDSTDTQYF.

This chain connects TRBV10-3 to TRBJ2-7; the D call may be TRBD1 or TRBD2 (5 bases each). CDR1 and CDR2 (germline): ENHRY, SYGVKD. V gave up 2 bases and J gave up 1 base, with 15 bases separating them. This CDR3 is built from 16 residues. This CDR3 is CAISEAPLGQSYEQYF. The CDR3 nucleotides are TGTGCCATCAGTGAGGCACCACTAGGACAATCCTACGAGCAGTACTTC.

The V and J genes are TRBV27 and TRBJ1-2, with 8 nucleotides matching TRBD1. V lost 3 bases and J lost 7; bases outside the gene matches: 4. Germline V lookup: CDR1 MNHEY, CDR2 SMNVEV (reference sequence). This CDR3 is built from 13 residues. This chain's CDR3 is CASSLDRVGGYTF. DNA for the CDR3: TGTGCCAGCAGTTTGGACAGGGTGGGTGGCTACACCTTC.

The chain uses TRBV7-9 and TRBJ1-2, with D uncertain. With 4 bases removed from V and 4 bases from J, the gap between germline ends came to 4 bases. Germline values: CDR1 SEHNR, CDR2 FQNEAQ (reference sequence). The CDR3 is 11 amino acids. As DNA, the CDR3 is TGTGCCAGCAGCTCCGGCTATGGCTACACCTTC. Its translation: CASSSGYGYTF.